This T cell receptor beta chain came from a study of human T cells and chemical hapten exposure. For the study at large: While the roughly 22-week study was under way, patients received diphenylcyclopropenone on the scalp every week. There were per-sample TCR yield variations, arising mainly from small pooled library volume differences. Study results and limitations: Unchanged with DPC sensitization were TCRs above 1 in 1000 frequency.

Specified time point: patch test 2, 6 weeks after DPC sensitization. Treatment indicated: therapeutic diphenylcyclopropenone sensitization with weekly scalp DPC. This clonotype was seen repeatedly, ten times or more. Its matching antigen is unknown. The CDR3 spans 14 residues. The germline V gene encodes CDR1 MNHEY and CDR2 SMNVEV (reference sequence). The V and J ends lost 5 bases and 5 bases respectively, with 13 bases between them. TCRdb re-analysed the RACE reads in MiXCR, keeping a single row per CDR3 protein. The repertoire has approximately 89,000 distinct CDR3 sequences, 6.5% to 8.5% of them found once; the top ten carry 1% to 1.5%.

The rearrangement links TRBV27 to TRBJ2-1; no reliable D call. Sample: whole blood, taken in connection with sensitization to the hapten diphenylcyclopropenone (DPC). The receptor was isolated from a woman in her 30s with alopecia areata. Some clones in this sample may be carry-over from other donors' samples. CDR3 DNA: TGTGCCAGCAGTCAAGACCGCGCAGACAATGAGCAGTTCTTC. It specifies CASSQDRADNEQFF.